Listed below are T cell receptor beta chains from one sample, sequenced in a study of T cells in Graves' hyperthyroidism and ophthalmopathy. TCRdb itself ran the multiplex PCR reads through MiXCR, one entry per CDR3 protein. This table holds about 360,000 distinct CDR3 sequences, less than 15% found once. Sequenced input: blood. These receptors came from a woman in her late teens or twenties with Graves' hyperthyroidism. Each CDR3 is given with its conserved first and last residue. D genes are given only for firm matches. The size of a clone is reported for some rows only, either as once, few or many, or as a class for expanded clones.

J gene: TRBJ2-5
D gene: .
V gene: TRBV9
clone size: few
CDR3 DNA: TGTGCCAGCAGCGCGGACCCAGGGGAGACCCAGTACTTC
CDR3 protein: CASSADPGETQYF

J gene: TRBJ2-3
D gene: .
V gene: TRBV7-7
clone size: many
CDR3 DNA: TGTGCTAGCAGCTTGGGGACGGGAAGCTCAGATACGCAGTATTTT
CDR3 protein: CASSLGTGSSDTQYF

J gene: TRBJ1-2
D gene: TRBD1
V gene: TRBV5-5
clone size: many
CDR3 DNA: TGTGCCAGCAGCTTGGTGGCAGGGGGCGCATCTAACTATGGCTACACCTTC
CDR3 protein: CASSLVAGGASNYGYTF

J gene: TRBJ1-6
D gene: .
V gene: TRBV9
clone size: many
CDR3 DNA: TGTGCCAGCAGCGTAGGGCGGAGTTCACCCCTCCACTTT
CDR3 protein: CASSVGRSSPLHF

J gene: TRBJ1-3
D gene: TRBD1
V gene: TRBV3-1
clone size: few
CDR3 DNA: TGTGCCAGCAGCTCTCAGGGGGCGCCTGGAAACACCATATATTTT
CDR3 protein: CASSSQGAPGNTIYF

J gene: TRBJ1-1
D gene: .
V gene: TRBV20-1
clone size: many
CDR3 DNA: TGCAGTGCTAGAGACGGTGCAGGGCGGTTAGCTTTCTTT
CDR3 protein: CSARDGAGRLAFF

J gene: TRBJ2-1
D gene: .
V gene: TRBV7-2
clone size: .
CDR3 DNA: TGTGCCAGCAGCCGTTTGGTCGCCTACAATGAGCAGTTCTTC
CDR3 protein: CASSRLVAYNEQFF

J gene: TRBJ1-3
D gene: .
V gene: TRBV3-1
clone size: many
CDR3 DNA: TGTGCCAGCAGCCACGGAGACTCTGGAAACACCATATATTTT
CDR3 protein: CASSHGDSGNTIYF

J gene: TRBJ2-5
D gene: .
V gene: TRBV12-3/TRBV12-4
clone size: many
CDR3 DNA: TGTGCCAGCAGTTTAGCCTTGGATCAGGGGACCCAGTACTTC
CDR3 protein: CASSLALDQGTQYF

J gene: TRBJ2-3
D gene: TRBD1
V gene: TRBV7-3
clone size: many
CDR3 DNA: TGTGCCAGCAGCTTAGAGGGACAGGGTTCAGATACGCAGTATTTT
CDR3 protein: CASSLEGQGSDTQYF

J gene: TRBJ2-4
D gene: .
V gene: TRBV4-2
clone size: many
CDR3 DNA: TGTGCCAGCAGCCAAGGGGAGTGGGATGACAAAAACATTCAGTACTTC
CDR3 protein: CASSQGEWDDKNIQYF

J gene: TRBJ1-5
D gene: TRBD1
V gene: TRBV20-1
clone size: many
CDR3 DNA: TGCAGTGCTACAGAACAGGGGCGCATCCTTAATCAGCCCCAGCATTTT
CDR3 protein: CSATEQGRILNQPQHF

J gene: TRBJ2-2
D gene: TRBD2
V gene: TRBV24-1
clone size: many
CDR3 DNA: TGTGCCACCAGTGACTCTGGACTAGCGGGGGCCTACACCGGGGAGCTGTTTTTT
CDR3 protein: CATSDSGLAGAYTGELFF

J gene: TRBJ2-7
D gene: .
V gene: TRBV6-5
clone size: few
CDR3 DNA: TGTGCCAGCAGTTACTCCTTCTACGAGCAGTACTTC
CDR3 protein: CASSYSFYEQYF

J gene: TRBJ2-7
D gene: .
V gene: TRBV7-2
clone size: many
CDR3 DNA: TGTGCCAGCAGCTTAGCCGAGTGGTCTACCTACGAGCAGTACTTC
CDR3 protein: CASSLAEWSTYEQYF

J gene: TRBJ1-2
D gene: .
V gene: TRBV6-1
clone size: .
CDR3 DNA: TGTGCCAGCACTCGGGGGGGGGGAGTTACTATGGAATATGGCTACACCTTC
CDR3 protein: CASTRGGGVTMEYGYTF

J gene: TRBJ2-1
D gene: TRBD2
V gene: TRBV4-3
clone size: .
CDR3 DNA: TGCGCCAGCAGCCAAGCGGTTGTCGGGGGGAATGAGCAGTTCTTC
CDR3 protein: CASSQAVVGGNEQFF

J gene: TRBJ1-5
D gene: .
V gene: TRBV6-1
clone size: .
CDR3 DNA: TGTGCCAGCAGTGAACGTTCGCGACTTCGCATACATCAGCCCCAGCATTTT
CDR3 protein: CASSERSRLRIHQPQHF

J gene: TRBJ1-1
D gene: .
V gene: TRBV27
clone size: many
CDR3 DNA: TGTGCCAGCAGTTTAGATGGGGGGTACACTGAAGCTTTCTTT
CDR3 protein: CASSLDGGYTEAFF

J gene: TRBJ2-3
D gene: TRBD2
V gene: TRBV6-2/TRBV6-3
clone size: many
CDR3 DNA: TGTGCCAGCAGGGGACTAGCGGGAGGTACGCAGTATTTT
CDR3 protein: CASRGLAGGTQYF

J gene: TRBJ2-5
D gene: TRBD1
V gene: TRBV7-2
clone size: many
CDR3 DNA: TGTGCCAGCACCATGTGGGGACAGATCCAAGAGACCCAGTACTTC
CDR3 protein: CASTMWGQIQETQYF

J gene: TRBJ2-3
D gene: .
V gene: TRBV20-1
clone size: few
CDR3 DNA: TGCAGTGCTCAAGGGGGACACAAGCAGTATTTT
CDR3 protein: CSAQGGHKQYF

J gene: TRBJ1-2
D gene: TRBD1
V gene: TRBV29-1
clone size: .
CDR3 DNA: TGCAGCGTTCAGGGGGCAGGTGGCTACACCTTC
CDR3 protein: CSVQGAGGYTF

J gene: TRBJ1-4
D gene: .
V gene: TRBV7-2
clone size: .
CDR3 DNA: TGTGCCAGCAGCTTAGGCCCTGGGGGTGAAAAACTGTTTTTT
CDR3 protein: CASSLGPGGEKLFF

J gene: TRBJ1-4
D gene: TRBD1
V gene: TRBV27
clone size: many
CDR3 DNA: TGTGCCAGCAGTTTAGGAGGACAGGGATGGGAAAAACTGTTTTTT
CDR3 protein: CASSLGGQGWEKLFF